Below are 28 T cell receptor beta chains sequenced from a single sample in a study of T cell responses to AZD1222 COVID-19 vaccine. Some clones are missing from TCRdb's copy, which holds only in-frame ones; the method was immunoSEQ multiplex PCR. The table includes 75,000 to 100,000 clones, about nine tenths detected once. Sequencing was performed on peripheral blood, taken on day 0 of AZD1222 vaccination. These receptors were obtained from an adult in good health.

This sequence joins TRBV6-5 and TRBJ2-1; unclear D gene. This CDR3 comprises 14 residues. Per germline, CDR1 MNHEY and CDR2 SVGAGI. V lost 4 bases and J 10 bases, leaving 17 bases between the germline ends. The DNA for the CDR3 is TGTGCCAGCAGTTTTACGGCCGTTTTCGGGGAGCAGTTCTTC. It encodes CASSFTAVFGEQFF.

This chain uses TRBV27 with TRBJ2-7; 8 bases match TRBD2. This CDR3 comprises 21 residues. V lost 3 bases, J lost 3 bases, and 25 bases stayed unmatched. The germline V gene encodes CDR1 MNHEY and CDR2 SMNVEV (reference sequence). The CDR3 DNA is TGTGCCAGCAGTTTGGCGAGCGGGGGAACGGGAGCCCCACTCACTCTCTACGAGCAGTACTTC. This sequence encodes CASSLASGGTGAPLTLYEQYF.

The chain couples TRBV2 to TRBJ2-1; no clear D. This CDR3 comprises 14 residues. The germline V and J ends were trimmed by 8 bases and 0 bases, with 11 bases remaining between them. CDR1 is SNHLY, CDR2 FYNNEI, per germline. The CDR3 sequence is CASGVASSYNEQFF. CDR3 bases: TGTGCCAGCGGGGTTGCCAGCTCCTACAATGAGCAGTTCTTC.

This clone showed up just once. The V call is TRBV4-3, the J call TRBJ1-4, with D possibly being TRBD1 (5 bases). With 1 base removed from V and 7 bases from J, the gap between germline ends came to 13 bases. This CDR3 is 15 amino acids long. The germline gives CDR1 LGHNA, CDR2 YSLEER. The CDR3 loop reads CASSQAGTAGEKLFF. The CDR3 DNA reads as TGCGCCAGCAGCCAAGCCGGGACCGCAGGTGAAAAACTGTTTTTT.

This sequence joins TRBV2 and TRBJ1-1; perhaps TRBD1 as D (6 bases). Looked up from germline, CDR1 is SNHLY and CDR2 is FYNNEI. The CDR3 sequence is 14 residues long. Trimming pared 4 bases from V and 1 base from J, leaving 10 bases between. The CDR3 sequence: CASSGYRANTEAFF. CDR3 DNA: TGTGCCAGCAGTGGATACAGGGCGAACACTGAAGCTTTCTTT.

The V gene is TRBV7-7, the J gene TRBJ2-5, with D tentatively TRBD1 (6 bases). The germline CDR1 and CDR2 sequences are SSHAT and FNYEAQ (reference sequence). CDR3 size: 15 residues. In DNA, the CDR3 is TGTGCTAACAGCTCCTCTCGGGACAACCAAGAGACCCAGTACTTC. Translated: CANSSSRDNQETQYF.

The chain couples TRBV27 to TRBJ1-4, with a possible D match to TRBD1 (6 bases). CDR1 and CDR2 from the germline V gene are MNHEY and SMNVEV (reference sequence). This CDR3 region has 17 residues. The V and J ends lost 5 bases and 2 bases respectively, with 18 bases between them. The CDR3 bases are TGTGCCAGCAGTCGCCTGGGTAGGGGGGCCACTAATGAAAAACTGTTTTTT. Amino acids: CASSRLGRGATNEKLFF. The full variable domain, rest sourced from reference TRBV27 and TRBJ1-4, is EAQVTQNPRYLITVTGKKLTVTCSQNMNHEYMSWYRQDPGLGLRQIYYSMNVEVTDKGDVPEGYKVSRKEKRNFPLILESPSPNQTSLYFCASSRLGRGATNEKLFFGSGTQLSVL.

This chain uses TRBV7-9 with TRBJ1-6, with a tentative D call TRBD1 (6 bases). With 0 bases removed from V and 8 bases from J, the gap between germline ends came to 11 bases. Germline CDR1 SEHNR, CDR2 FQNEAQ (reference sequence). The CDR3 contains 15 residues. CDR3 DNA sequence: TGTGCCAGCAGCTTAGCGCGAGGGGGGCATTCACCCCTCCACTTT. The encoded protein is CASSLARGGHSPLHF. Looking up the rest from reference TRBV7-9 and TRBJ1-6 gives the full variable domain: DTGVSQNPRHKITKRGQNVTFRCDPISEHNRLYWYRQTLGQGPEFLTYFQNEAQLEKSRLLSDRFSAERPKGSFSTLEIQRTEQGDSAMYLCASSLARGGHSPLHFGNGTRLTVT.

This chain joins TRBV7-2 and TRBJ1-6; tentative D call: TRBD1 (5 bases). This CDR3 is built from 15 residues. Per germline, CDR1 SGHTA and CDR2 FQGNSA. The V gene lost 1 base and the J gene lost 6 bases, with 10 bases spanning the gap. CDR3 DNA sequence: TGTGCCAGCAGCTTAGTAGGGACTTTTAATTCACCCCTCCACTTT. Translated: CASSLVGTFNSPLHF.

The chain uses TRBV6-1 and TRBJ1-1, with 10 bases matching TRBD1. The ends lost 3 bases at V and 8 bases at J; junction bases unmatched: 12. The CDR3 sequence is 16 residues long. The germline V gene encodes CDR1 MNHNS and CDR2 SASEGT. The CDR3 nucleotides are TGTGCCAGCAGTGACCAGGCCGGGACAGGGGCCTTAGAAGCTTTCTTT. Its translation is CASSDQAGTGALEAFF.

This chain joins TRBV4-2 and TRBJ2-7; 7 bases are shared with TRBD2. CDR3 size: 17 residues. Germline V CDR1 and CDR2: LGHNA, YNFKEQ. V dropped 0 bases and J dropped 2; count of bases not matched to a gene: 10. CDR3 loop: CASSQDIEAGLPYEQYF. In DNA, the CDR3 is TGTGCCAGCAGCCAAGATATTGAAGCGGGGCTACCCTACGAGCAGTACTTC.

The V and J genes are TRBV30 and TRBJ1-1; D not certain. The CDR3 has 13 residues. V gave up 5 bases and J gave up 1 base, with 11 bases separating them. Germline V gene data show CDR1 as GTSNPN and CDR2 as SVGIG (reference sequence). This CDR3 reads CAWVVSGNTEAFF. DNA for the CDR3: TGTGCCTGGGTCGTTAGTGGGAACACTGAAGCTTTCTTT. Full variable domain (outside the CDR3, taken from reference TRBV30 and TRBJ1-1): SQTIHQWPATLVQPVGSPLSLECTVEGTSNPNLYWYRQAAGRGLQLLFYSVGIGQISSEVPQNLSASRPQDRQFILSSKKLLLSDSGFYLCAWVVSGNTEAFFGQGTRLTVV.

This chain uses TRBV6-5 with TRBJ2-7, with TRBD1 as a possible D gene (6 bases). The CDR3 runs 13 residues. CDR1 MNHEY and CDR2 SVGAGI come from the germline V gene. V was pared by 7 bases and J by 6 bases, with 16 bases between. This chain's CDR3 is CASTTLDRLEQYF. In DNA form, the CDR3 reads TGTGCCAGCACTACACTGGACAGACTCGAGCAGTACTTC.

The chain couples TRBV19 to TRBJ2-7; D unresolved. Germline assignment: CDR1 LNHDA and CDR2 SQIVND (reference sequence). The V gene lost 5 bases and the J gene lost 2 bases, with 10 bases spanning the gap. The length of the CDR3 is 13 residues. CDR3 DNA sequence: TGTGCCAGTAGTTATGGGCGCGCCTACGAGCAGTACTTC. It encodes CASSYGRAYEQYF.

The rearrangement joins TRBV2 to TRBJ1-1; D remains unclear. The length of the CDR3 is 15 residues. V was pared by 6 bases and J by 4 bases, with 18 bases between. CDR1 SNHLY and CDR2 FYNNEI come from the germline V gene. The CDR3 DNA reads as TGTGCCAGCAGGGAACTGCGAGGACGTCCCACTGAAGCTTTCTTT. This translates into CASRELRGRPTEAFF.

The chain is built from TRBV7-2 and TRBJ2-7, with 11 bases fitting TRBD1. This CDR3 region has 14 residues. The germline V gene encodes CDR1 SGHTA and CDR2 FQGNSA. J lost 7 bases, V lost 5 bases, and 7 bases had no gene match. CDR3 bases: TGTGCCAGCAGCCATGGACAGGGGGCGCGGGAGCAGTACTTC. It specifies CASSHGQGAREQYF.

The rearrangement links TRBV2 to TRBJ2-5; 9 bases line up with TRBD1. The CDR3 sequence is 17 residues long. CDR1 is SNHLY and CDR2 is FYNNEI in the germline V gene. Trimming removed 3 bases from V and 5 bases from J; junction bases left unmatched: 13. The CDR3 is CASSEGQGRAGDETQYF. The CDR3 DNA follows: TGTGCCAGCAGTGAGGGACAGGGAAGAGCCGGGGATGAGACCCAGTACTTC.

This clone was seen only once. This chain links TRBV27 with TRBJ2-1; the D gene is possibly TRBD1 (7 bases). The CDR3 is 18 residues long. The V end lost 2 bases, the J end lost 2 bases, and 19 bases lay between the germline ends. Germline lookup yields CDR1 MNHEY and CDR2 SMNVEV (reference sequence). The CDR3 DNA follows: TGTGCCAGCAGTTTAGATCCACGGAGGGGGCCCGCCTACAATGAGCAGTTCTTC. Its translation is CASSLDPRRGPAYNEQFF.

The genes are TRBV7-9 and TRBJ2-6; the match to TRBD1 covers 7 bases. J lost 0 bases, V lost 4 bases, and 6 bases had no gene match. From germline, CDR1 is SEHNR and CDR2 FQNEAQ (reference sequence). CDR3 length: 17 amino acids. This chain's CDR3 is CASSSHRGISGANVLTF. CDR3 DNA sequence: TGTGCCAGCAGCTCGCACAGGGGAATCTCTGGGGCCAACGTCCTGACTTTC.

This chain uses TRBV9 with TRBJ1-6; D gene ambiguous. The V end lost 0 bases, the J end lost 10 bases, and 14 bases lay between the germline ends. Per the germline V gene, CDR1 is SGDLS and CDR2 is YYNGEE. This CDR3 has 15 amino acids. The CDR3 protein is CASSVDVDLRSPLHF. The CDR3 nucleotides read TGTGCCAGCAGCGTAGACGTTGATTTGAGGTCACCCCTCCACTTT.

V is TRBV2 and J is TRBJ1-2, with 8 nucleotides matching TRBD1. This CDR3 has 13 residues. Germline trimming cut 7 bases from V and 6 bases from J; bases unmatched to any gene: 7. CDR1 and CDR2 from the germline V gene are SNHLY and FYNNEI. The CDR3 coding sequence is TGTGCCAGCACCCTAGGACAGGGTCATGGCTACACCTTC. This translates into CASTLGQGHGYTF.

This clone appeared a single time. The chain uses TRBV12-3 or TRBV12-4 and TRBJ2-7; the match to TRBD1 covers 9 bases. The CDR3 extends over 13 amino acids. The V and J ends lost 5 bases and 4 bases, in that order; junction bases with no gene match: 3. The CDR3 loop is CASSRDRVYEQYF. The CDR3, as DNA: TGTGCCAGCAGTCGGGACAGGGTTTACGAGCAGTACTTC.

This sequence joins TRBV5-6 and TRBJ2-3, with 14 bases aligning to TRBD2. The CDR3 has 18 amino acids. The V and J ends lost 2 bases and 2 bases, in that order; junction bases with no gene match: 7. The germline gives CDR1 SGHDT, CDR2 YYEEEE. CDR3 loop: CASSFRLAGGLDTDTQYF. The CDR3 bases are TGTGCCAGCAGCTTCCGACTAGCGGGGGGGCTTGACACAGATACGCAGTATTTT.

The chain has TRBV6-5 and TRBJ2-7; the match to TRBD2 covers 7 bases. This CDR3 contains 16 residues. The germline V gene has CDR1 MNHEY and CDR2 SVGAGI. After removal of 0 bases from V and 7 bases from J, the junction contained 12 bases not matched to a gene. The CDR3 here is CASSYSPTSLLSEQYF. The CDR3 DNA follows: TGTGCCAGCAGTTACTCACCGACTAGCCTTCTCTCGGAGCAGTACTTC.

The rearrangement uses TRBV5-4 and TRBJ2-2; unclear D gene. V was trimmed by 4 bases and J by 1 base, leaving 8 bases between them. The CDR3 runs 14 residues. Germline-derived CDR1 and CDR2 are SGHNT and YYREEE (reference sequence). The chain's CDR3 is CASSTAGNTGELFF. The CDR3 DNA follows: TGTGCCAGCAGCACCGCAGGGAACACCGGGGAGCTGTTTTTT.

The genes are TRBV7-3 and TRBJ2-3; no definite D call. Trimming cost V 10 bases and J 2 bases, with 19 bases left between them. This CDR3 comprises 15 residues. Germline assignment: CDR1 SGHTA and CDR2 FQGTGA. The chain's CDR3 is CATSVGSAITDTQYF. In nucleotides, the CDR3 is TGTGCCACCTCTGTGGGGTCAGCGATCACAGATACGCAGTATTTT.

The chain joins TRBV15 to TRBJ2-7, with D perhaps assigned TRBD1 or TRBD2 (5 bases each). Germline V gene sequence: CDR1 LNHNV, CDR2 YYDKDF (reference sequence). CDR3 length: 15 residues. V was pared by 0 bases and J by 2 bases, with 11 bases between. CDR3: CATSREGPLTYEQYF. CDR3 nucleotide sequence: TGTGCCACCAGCAGAGAGGGACCGCTGACCTACGAGCAGTACTTC.

The chain is built from TRBV4-2 and TRBJ1-4; D is unclear. The length of the CDR3 is 14 residues. The V gene's germline CDR1 is LGHNA and CDR2 YNFKEQ. Trimming took off 7 bases at V and 5 bases at J, with 14 bases between the two ends. The CDR3 here is CASKVGWGNEKLFF. Here the CDR3 DNA reads TGTGCCAGCAAGGTGGGATGGGGAAATGAAAAACTGTTTTTT.